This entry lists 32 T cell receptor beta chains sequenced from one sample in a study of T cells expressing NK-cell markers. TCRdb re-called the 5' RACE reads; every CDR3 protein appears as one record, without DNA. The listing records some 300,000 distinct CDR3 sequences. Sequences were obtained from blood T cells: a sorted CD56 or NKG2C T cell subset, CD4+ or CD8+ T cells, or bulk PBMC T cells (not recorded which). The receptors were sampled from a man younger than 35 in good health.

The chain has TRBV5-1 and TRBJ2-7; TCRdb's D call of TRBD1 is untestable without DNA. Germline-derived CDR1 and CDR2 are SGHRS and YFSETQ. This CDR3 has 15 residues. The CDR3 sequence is CASRGPGQGAREQYF.

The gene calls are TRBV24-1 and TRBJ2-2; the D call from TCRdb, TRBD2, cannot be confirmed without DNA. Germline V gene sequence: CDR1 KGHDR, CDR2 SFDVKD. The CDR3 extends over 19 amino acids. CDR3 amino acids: CATSLPSLRGNANTGELFF.

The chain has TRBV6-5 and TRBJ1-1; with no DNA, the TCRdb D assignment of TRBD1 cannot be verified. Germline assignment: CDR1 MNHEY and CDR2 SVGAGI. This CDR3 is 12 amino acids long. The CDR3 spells CASSPQLSAAFF.

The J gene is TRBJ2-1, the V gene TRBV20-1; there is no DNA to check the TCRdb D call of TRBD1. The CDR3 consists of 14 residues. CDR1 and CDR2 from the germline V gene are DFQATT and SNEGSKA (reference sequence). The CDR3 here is CSARRTGRNNEQFF.

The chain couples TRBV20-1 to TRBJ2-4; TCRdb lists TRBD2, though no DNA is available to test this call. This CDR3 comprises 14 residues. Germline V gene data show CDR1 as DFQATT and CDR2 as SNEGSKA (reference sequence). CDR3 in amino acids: CSAIRTKGIDIQYF.

CDR3 sequence reads: CASSLARTRNEQFF. The J gene is TRBJ2-1, the V gene TRBV7-2. The CDR3 contains 14 residues. The germline V gene encodes CDR1 SGHTA and CDR2 FQGNSA. The full variable domain, completed using reference TRBV7-2 and TRBJ2-1, is GAGVSQSPSNKVTEKGKDVELRCDPISGHTALYWYRQSLGQGLEFLIYFQGNSAPDKSGLPSDRFSAERTGGSVSTLTIQRTQQEDSAVYLCASSLARTRNEQFFGPGTRLTVL.

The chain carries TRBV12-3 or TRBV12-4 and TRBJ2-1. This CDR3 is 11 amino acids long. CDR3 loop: CASTNINEQFF.

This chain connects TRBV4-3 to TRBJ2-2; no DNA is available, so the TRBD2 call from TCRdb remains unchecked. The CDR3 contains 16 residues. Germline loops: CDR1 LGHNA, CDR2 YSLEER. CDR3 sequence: CASSPSGRGNTGELFF.

CDR3: CASSVGLAGAETQYF. The chain couples TRBV6-1 to TRBJ2-5; as DNA is missing, the TRBD2 call by TCRdb cannot be tested. Germline CDR1 MNHNS, CDR2 SASEGT. This CDR3 has 15 amino acids.

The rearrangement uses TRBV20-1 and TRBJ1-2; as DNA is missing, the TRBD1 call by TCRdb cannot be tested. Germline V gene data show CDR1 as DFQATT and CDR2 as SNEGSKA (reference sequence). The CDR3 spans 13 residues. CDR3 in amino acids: CSAMSQGNYGYTF.

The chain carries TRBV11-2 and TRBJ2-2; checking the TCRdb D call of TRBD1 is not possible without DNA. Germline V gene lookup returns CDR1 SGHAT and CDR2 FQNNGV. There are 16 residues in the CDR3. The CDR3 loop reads CASSAYSSFRGGELFF.

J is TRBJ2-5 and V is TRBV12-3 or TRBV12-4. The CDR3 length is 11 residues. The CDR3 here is CASSPYETQYF.

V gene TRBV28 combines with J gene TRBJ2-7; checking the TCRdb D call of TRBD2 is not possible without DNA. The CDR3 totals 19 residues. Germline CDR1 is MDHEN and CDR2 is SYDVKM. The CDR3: CASSSHGTSGARISYEQYF.

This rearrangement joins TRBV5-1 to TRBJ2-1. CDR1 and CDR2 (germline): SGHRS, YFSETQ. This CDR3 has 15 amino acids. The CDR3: CASSSDRIAYNEQFF.

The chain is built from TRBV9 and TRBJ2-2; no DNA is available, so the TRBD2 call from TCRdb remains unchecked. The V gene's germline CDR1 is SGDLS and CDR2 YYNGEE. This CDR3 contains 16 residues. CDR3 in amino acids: CASSLRLAGVSGELFF.

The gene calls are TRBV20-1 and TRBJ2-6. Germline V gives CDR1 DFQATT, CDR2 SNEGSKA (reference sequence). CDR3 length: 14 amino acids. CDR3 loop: CSAYVDSGANVLTF.

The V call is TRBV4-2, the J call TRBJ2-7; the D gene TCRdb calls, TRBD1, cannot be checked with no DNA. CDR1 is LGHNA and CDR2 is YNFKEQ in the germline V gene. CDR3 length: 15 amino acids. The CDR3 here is CASSQVQGGSYEQYF.

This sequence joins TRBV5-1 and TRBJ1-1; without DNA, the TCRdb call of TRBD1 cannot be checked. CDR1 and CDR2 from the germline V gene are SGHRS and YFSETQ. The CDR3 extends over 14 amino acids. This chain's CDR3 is CASSFHRASTEAFF.

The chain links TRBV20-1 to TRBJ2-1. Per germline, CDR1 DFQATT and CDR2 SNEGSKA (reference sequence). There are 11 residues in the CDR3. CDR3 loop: CSARTPLNRFF.

The CDR3 here is CATRGVAYEQYF. V and J are TRBV15 and TRBJ2-7; as DNA is missing, the TRBD1 call by TCRdb cannot be tested. The CDR3 sequence is 12 residues long. Germline V lookup: CDR1 LNHNV, CDR2 YYDKDF (reference sequence).

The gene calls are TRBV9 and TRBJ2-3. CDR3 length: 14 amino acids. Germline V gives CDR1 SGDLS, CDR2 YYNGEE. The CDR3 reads CASSVGLAADTQYF.

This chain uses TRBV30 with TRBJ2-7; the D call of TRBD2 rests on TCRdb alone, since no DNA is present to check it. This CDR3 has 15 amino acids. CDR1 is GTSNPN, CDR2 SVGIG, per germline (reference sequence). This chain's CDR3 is CAWKLAGVPALEQYF.

CDR3 amino acids: CSVNSGSGSQYF. This rearrangement joins TRBV29-1 to TRBJ2-5; with no DNA, the TCRdb D assignment of TRBD2 cannot be verified. Germline V CDR1 and CDR2: SQVTM, ANQGSEA. The length of the CDR3 is 12 residues.

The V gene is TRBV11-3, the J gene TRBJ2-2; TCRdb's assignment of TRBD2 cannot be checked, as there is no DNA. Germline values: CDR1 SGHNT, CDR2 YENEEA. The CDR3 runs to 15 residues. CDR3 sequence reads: CASSLEGLGTGELFF.

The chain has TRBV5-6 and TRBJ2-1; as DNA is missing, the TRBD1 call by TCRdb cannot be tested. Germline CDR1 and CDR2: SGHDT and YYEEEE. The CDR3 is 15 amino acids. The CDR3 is CASSQGPSSYNEQFF.

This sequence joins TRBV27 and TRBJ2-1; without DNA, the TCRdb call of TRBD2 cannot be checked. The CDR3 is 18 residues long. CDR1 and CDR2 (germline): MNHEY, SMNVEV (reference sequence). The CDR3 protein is CASSLGGRNSHSYNEQFF.

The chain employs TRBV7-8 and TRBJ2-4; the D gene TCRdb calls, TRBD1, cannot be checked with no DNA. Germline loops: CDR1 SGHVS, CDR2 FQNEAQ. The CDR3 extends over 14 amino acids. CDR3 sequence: CASSPDRGGNIQYF.

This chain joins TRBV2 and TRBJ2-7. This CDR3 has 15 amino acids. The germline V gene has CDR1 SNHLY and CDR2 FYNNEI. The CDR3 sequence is CASSLEYRSSYEQYF.

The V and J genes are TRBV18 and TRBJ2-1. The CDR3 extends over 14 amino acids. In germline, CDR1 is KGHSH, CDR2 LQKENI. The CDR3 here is CASSPERVRNEQFF.

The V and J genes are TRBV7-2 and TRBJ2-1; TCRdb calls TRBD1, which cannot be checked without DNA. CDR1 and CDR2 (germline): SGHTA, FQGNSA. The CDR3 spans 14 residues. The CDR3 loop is CASSLEGVYNEQFF. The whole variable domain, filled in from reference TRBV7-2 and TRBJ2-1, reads GAGVSQSPSNKVTEKGKDVELRCDPISGHTALYWYRQSLGQGLEFLIYFQGNSAPDKSGLPSDRFSAERTGGSVSTLTIQRTQQEDSAVYLCASSLEGVYNEQFFGPGTRLTVL.

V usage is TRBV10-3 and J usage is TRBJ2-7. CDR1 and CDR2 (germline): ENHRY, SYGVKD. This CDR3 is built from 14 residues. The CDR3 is CAISVVQSSYEQYF.

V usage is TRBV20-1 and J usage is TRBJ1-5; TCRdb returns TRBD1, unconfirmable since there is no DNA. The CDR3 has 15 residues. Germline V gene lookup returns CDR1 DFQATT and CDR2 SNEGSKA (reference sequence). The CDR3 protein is CSAEDPGQGNQPQHF.